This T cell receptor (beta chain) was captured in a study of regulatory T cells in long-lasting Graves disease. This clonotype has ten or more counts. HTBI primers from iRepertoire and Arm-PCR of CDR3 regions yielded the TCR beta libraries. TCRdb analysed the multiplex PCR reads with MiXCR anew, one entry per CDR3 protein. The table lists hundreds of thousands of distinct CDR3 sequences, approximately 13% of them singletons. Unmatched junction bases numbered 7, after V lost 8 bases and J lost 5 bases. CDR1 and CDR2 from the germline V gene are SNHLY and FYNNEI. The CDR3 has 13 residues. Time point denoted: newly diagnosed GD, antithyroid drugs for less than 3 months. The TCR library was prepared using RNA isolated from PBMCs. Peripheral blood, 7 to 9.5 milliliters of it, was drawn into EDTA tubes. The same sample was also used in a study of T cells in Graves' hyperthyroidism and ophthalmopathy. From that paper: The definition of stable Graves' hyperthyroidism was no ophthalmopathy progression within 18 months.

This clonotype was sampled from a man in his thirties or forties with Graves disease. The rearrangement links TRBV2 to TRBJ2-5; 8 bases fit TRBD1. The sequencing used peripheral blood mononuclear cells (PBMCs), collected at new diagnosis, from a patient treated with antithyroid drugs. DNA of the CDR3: TGTGCCAGCGGACTGGACAGGGTGGAGACCCAGTACTTC. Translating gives CASGLDRVETQYF.